This record concerns one T cell receptor beta chain sequence. No cognate antigen has been identified for it. Base qualities were left out, and no much larger clone turns up one base away. According to the germline V gene (reference sequence), CDR1 reads SEHNR and CDR2 reads FQNEAQ. The CDR3 has 12 amino acids, counting the end cysteine and phenylalanine. Only CDR3 DNA is held: 36 bases, read in frame from base 1. V drops 1 base and J drops 8 bases, leaving 7 bases in between. Ficoll-Paque density gradient centrifugation was used to isolate PBMCs. This sample was included in a study of T-cell memory formation after mild COVID-19 (dated by TCRdb to the early 2020s). About the investigation overall: TCR sequence clusters from the two donors were largely donor specific. In a couple of donors, T-cell clones that expanded and contracted after mild COVID-19 were tracked by sequencing TCRalpha and TCRbeta repertoires over time. Two young, previously healthy adult volunteers made up the cohort, one male and one female.

Study-level results and caveats: The second-wave clones that peaked on day 37 were not confirmed to be SARS-CoV-2 specific. Only a couple of mild cases were covered in the study, and larger cohorts including severe cases with pre-infection samples were considered necessary. Contracting CD4+ clones appeared mostly in the CM and EM memory subsets, whereas CD8+ clones were enriched in EMRA. Clones contracting from day 15 to 85 had balanced CD4/CD8 phenotypes, while a second wave expanding from day 15 to 37 was biased towards CD4+. The detection of some responding clones in pre-infection memory suggests that pre-existing cross-reactive memory T cells joined the SARS-CoV-2 response.

For sequencing, an Illumina NovaSeq 6000 was employed. TCRalpha and TCRbeta cDNA libraries were built by 5'RACE with constant-segment primers, adding sample barcodes and unique molecular identifiers. Trizol reagent was used to extract RNA from every sample. The libraries were amplified in two PCR steps, and the second step added a second sample barcode and Illumina TruSeq adapters. The libraries were sequenced on an Illumina NovaSeq using 2 x 150 bp paired-end reads. As for how the authors treated the data: Reads were demultiplexed and collapsed into UMI-guided consensus sequences with migec v1.2.7. Using mixcr v2.1.11, UMI consensuses were aligned to TRA and TRB V and J templates and then assembled into clonotypes. Expanded or contracted clonotypes were those called significant by both edgeR and NoisET, with noise models trained on biological replicates. For edgeR calls, the cutoffs were a false discovery rate-adjusted p below 0.01 and a log2 fold-change threshold of 1. As an exploratory analysis of dynamics, max-normalized trajectories of the 1000 most abundant clonotypes were examined with PCA combined with hierarchical clustering. Separately sequenced CD4+ and CD8+ repertoires were used to assign the CD4 or CD8 phenotype of responding clones. TCRdb's own reprocessing of the public reads used fastp at Q25 and MiXCR and kept productive beta chains. Every entry covers one CDR3 protein and lists the most common genes and DNA from its rows. TCRdb's processing, not the authors', yielded these V and J calls. This sample gives more than 250,000 distinct CDR3 sequences in total; more than 15% of them show up just once. The top ten clones comprise 20% to 25% of the sample.

The chain uses TRBV7-9 and TRBJ2-3; no D gene is confidently identified. Sequenced material: PBMCs or a T cell subset sorted from them (not recorded which). The receptor was derived from a man aged 18 to 30 who had mild COVID-19 (a few samples of this study predate the infection). The sample titles of this study are shuffled in the database, so cell type and time point are left out; the donor was told from shared clones. For the CDR3, the sequence is CASSLVESTQYF. The DNA sequence reads TGTGCCAGCAGCTTAGTGGAGAGTACGCAGTATTTT.